This T cell receptor (beta chain) appears in the sequencing data of a study of T-cell memory formation after mild COVID-19. The length of the CDR3 is 13 residues. The trim removed 3 bases at V and 7 bases at J, leaving 5 bases unmatched. This clonotype appeared a few times. Antigen unknown. Study observations and caveats: Day 15 to 85 contracting clones showed balanced CD4/CD8; day 15 to 37 expanders favored CD4+. Largely, contracting CD4+ clones fell within CM and EM, and contracting CD8+ clones within EMRA. Unconfirmed was the SARS-CoV-2 specificity of second-wave clones that peaked on day 37.

TCRalpha and TCRbeta libraries used 5'RACE with constant-segment primers and UMIs. TCRdb processed the 5' RACE reads anew with MiXCR; each CDR3 protein has one entry. The data hold more than 300,000 distinct CDR3 sequences, with around an eighth observed a single time. Material for sequencing was PBMCs or a T cell subset sorted from them (not recorded which). The sequence derives from a man between 18 and 29 years old who had mild COVID-19 (a few samples of this study predate the infection). Cell type and time point are not known. The V and J genes are TRBV12-3 or TRBV12-4 and TRBJ2-7, with 8 bases matching TRBD2. The CDR3: CASSFGGAREQYV. The CDR3 DNA reads as TGTGCCAGCAGTTTCGGGGGGGCTCGAGAGCAGTACGTC.